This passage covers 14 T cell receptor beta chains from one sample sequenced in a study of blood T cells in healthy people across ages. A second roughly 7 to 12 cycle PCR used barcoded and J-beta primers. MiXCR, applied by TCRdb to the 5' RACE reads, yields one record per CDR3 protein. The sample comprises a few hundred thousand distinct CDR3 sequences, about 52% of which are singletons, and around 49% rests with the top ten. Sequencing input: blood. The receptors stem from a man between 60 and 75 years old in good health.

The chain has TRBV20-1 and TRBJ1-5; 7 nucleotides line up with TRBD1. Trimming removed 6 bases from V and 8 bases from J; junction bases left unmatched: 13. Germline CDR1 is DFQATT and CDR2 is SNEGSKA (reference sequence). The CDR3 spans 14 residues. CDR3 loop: CSADDRVNGKPQHF. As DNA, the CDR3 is TGCAGTGCGGACGACAGGGTCAACGGTAAGCCCCAGCATTTT.

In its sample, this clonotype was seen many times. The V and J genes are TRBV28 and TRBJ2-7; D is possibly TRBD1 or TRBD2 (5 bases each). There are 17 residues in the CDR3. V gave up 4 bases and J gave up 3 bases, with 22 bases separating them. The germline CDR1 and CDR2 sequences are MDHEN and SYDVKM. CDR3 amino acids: CASSSPPPGHLYYEQYF. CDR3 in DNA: TGTGCCAGCAGTTCCCCCCCACCGGGGCATTTATACTACGAGCAGTACTTC.

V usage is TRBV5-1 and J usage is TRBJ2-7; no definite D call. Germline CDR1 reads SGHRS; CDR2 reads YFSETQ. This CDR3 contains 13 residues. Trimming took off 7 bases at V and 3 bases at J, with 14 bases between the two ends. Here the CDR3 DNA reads TGCGCCAGCGCTATAACGAGTTTCTACGAGCAGTACTTC. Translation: CASAITSFYEQYF.

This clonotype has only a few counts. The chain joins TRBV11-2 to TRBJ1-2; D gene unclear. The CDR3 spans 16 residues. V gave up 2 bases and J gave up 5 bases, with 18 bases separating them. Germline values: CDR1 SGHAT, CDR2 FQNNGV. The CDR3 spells CASSLKGGSSFYGYTF. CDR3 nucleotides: TGTGCCAGCAGCTTAAAAGGAGGCAGCAGTTTTTATGGCTACACCTTC.

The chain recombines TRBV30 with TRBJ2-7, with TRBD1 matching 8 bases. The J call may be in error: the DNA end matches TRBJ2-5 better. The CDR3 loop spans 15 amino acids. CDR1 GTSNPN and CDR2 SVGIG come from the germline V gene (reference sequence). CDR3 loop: CAWSDTRTGRETQYF. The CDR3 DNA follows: TGTGCCTGGAGTGACACCCGGACAGGGCGGGAGACCCAGTACTTC.

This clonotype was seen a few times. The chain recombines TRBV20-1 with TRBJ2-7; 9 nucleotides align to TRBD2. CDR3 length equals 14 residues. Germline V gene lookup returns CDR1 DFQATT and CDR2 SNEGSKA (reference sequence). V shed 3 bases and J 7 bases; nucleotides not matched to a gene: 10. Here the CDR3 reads CSARASGVGGEQYF. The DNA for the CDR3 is TGCAGTGCTAGGGCTAGCGGGGTTGGGGGGGAGCAGTACTTC.

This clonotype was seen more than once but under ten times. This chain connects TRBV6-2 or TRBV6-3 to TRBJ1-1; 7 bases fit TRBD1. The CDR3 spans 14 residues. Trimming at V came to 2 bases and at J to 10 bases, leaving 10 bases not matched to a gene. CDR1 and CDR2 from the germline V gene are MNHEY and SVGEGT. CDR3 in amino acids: CASSYLHREGAAFF. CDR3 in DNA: TGTGCCAGCAGTTACCTACATCGCGAGGGGGCAGCTTTCTTT.

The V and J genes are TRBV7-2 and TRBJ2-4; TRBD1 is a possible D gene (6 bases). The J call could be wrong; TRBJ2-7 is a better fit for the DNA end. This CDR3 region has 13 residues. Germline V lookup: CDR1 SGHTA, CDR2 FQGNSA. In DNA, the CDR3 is TGTGCCAGCAGCTTTCGCGGACAGCTCGAGCAGTACTTC. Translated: CASSFRGQLEQYF.

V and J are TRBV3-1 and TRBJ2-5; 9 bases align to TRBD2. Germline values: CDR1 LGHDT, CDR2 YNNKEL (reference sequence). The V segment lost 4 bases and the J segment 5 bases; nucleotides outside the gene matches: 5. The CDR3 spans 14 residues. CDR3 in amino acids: CASSLRGGVETQYF. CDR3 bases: TGTGCCAGCAGCCTGCGGGGGGGCGTGGAGACCCAGTACTTC.

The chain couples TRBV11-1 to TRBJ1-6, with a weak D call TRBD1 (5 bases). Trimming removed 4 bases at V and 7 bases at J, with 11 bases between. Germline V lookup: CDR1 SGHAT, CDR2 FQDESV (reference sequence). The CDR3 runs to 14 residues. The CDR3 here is CASSSDSTNSPLHF. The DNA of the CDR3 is TGTGCCAGCAGCTCCGACAGTACCAATTCACCCCTCCACTTT.

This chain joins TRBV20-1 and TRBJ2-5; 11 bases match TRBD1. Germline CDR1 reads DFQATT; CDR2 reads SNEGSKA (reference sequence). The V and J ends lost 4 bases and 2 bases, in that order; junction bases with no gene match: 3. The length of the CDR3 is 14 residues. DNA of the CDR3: TGCAGTGCTACTGGACAGGGGGCACAAGAGACCCAGTACTTC. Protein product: CSATGQGAQETQYF.

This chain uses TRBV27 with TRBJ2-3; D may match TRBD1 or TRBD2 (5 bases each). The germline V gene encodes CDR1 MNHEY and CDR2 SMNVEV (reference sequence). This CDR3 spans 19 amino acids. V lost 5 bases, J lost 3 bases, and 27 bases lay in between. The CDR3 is CASSPIGHYPSTDTDTQYF. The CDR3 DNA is TGTGCCAGCAGTCCCATTGGACACTACCCTAGCACAGATACAGATACGCAGTATTTT.

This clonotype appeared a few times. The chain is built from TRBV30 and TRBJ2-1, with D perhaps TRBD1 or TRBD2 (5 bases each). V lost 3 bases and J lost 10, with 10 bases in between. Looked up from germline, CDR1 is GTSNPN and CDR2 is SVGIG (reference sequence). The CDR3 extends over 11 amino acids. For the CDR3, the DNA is TGTGCCTGGAGCGTCAGGGACGAGCAGTTCTTC. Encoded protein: CAWSVRDEQFF.

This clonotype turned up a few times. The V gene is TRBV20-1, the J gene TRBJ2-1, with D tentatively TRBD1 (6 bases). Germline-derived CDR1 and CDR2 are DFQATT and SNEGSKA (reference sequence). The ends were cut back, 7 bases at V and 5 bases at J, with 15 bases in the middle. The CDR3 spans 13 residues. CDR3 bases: TGCAGTGTTTCGACAGGAACCAACAATGAGCAGTTCTTC. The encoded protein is CSVSTGTNNEQFF.